The 23 T cell receptor beta chains in this list originate from one sample, sequenced in a study of blood T cell repertoires in COVID-19. TCRdb keeps only in-frame clones here, not all; method: immunoSEQ multiplex PCR. The sample shows 85,000 to 130,000 clones, nearly 90% of them seen only once. Material for sequencing was peripheral blood. The receptors stem from a woman aged 55 to 70 with acute or convalescent COVID-19.

The chain carries TRBV28 and TRBJ1-5; the match to TRBD1 covers 7 bases. Germline-derived CDR1 and CDR2 are MDHEN and SYDVKM. After removal of 5 bases from V and 11 bases from J, the junction contained 12 bases not matched to a gene. This CDR3 spans 14 amino acids. As DNA, the CDR3 is TGTGCCAGCAGTAACAGGGGTCCCCTAGTCGCCCAGCATTTT. Translation gives CASSNRGPLVAQHF.

The chain joins TRBV28 to TRBJ1-5; the D is unclear. V lost 2 bases and J 3 bases, leaving 8 bases between the germline ends. The CDR3 covers 14 residues. Germline CDR1 and CDR2: MDHEN and SYDVKM. This CDR3 reads CASSLTPHNQPQHF. CDR3 nucleotides: TGTGCCAGCAGTTTAACACCGCACAATCAGCCCCAGCATTTT. The full variable domain, rest sourced from reference TRBV28 and TRBJ1-5, is DVKVTQSSRYLVKRTGEKVFLECVQDMDHENMFWYRQDPGLGLRLIYFSYDVKMKEKGDIPEGYSVSREKKERFSLILESASTNQTSMYLCASSLTPHNQPQHFGDGTRLSIL.

This chain joins TRBV3-1 (or the pseudogene TRBV3-2) and TRBJ1-2, with 10 bases identical to TRBD1. The CDR3 consists of 15 residues. With V trimmed by 4 bases and J by 5 bases, 7 bases remained unmatched. Germline V gene sequence: CDR1 LGHDT, CDR2 YNNKEL (reference sequence). The DNA of the CDR3 is TGTGCCAGCAGCCCTCGGGGACAGGGGTTATATGGCTACACCTTC. This encodes CASSPRGQGLYGYTF.

This clone was detected only once. J is TRBJ1-2 and V is TRBV27; TRBD1 matches at 9 bases. CDR3 length: 15 residues. The junction had 4 bases not matched to a gene; V was cut back by 2 bases and J by 3 bases. CDR1 and CDR2 (germline): MNHEY, SMNVEV (reference sequence). CDR3 region: CASSLTGGDYYGYTF. The CDR3 DNA sequence: TGTGCCAGCAGTTTAACAGGGGGCGATTACTATGGCTACACCTTC.

This chain uses TRBV7-3 with TRBJ2-1; 11 bases map to TRBD1. After removal of 2 bases from V and 8 bases from J, the junction contained 8 bases not matched to a gene. CDR1 SGHTA and CDR2 FQGTGA come from the germline V gene. The CDR3 runs to 16 residues. CDR3 nucleotides: TGTGCCAGCAGCTTAGGAAGGACAGGGGGCAAGGATGAGCAGTTCTTC. Residues: CASSLGRTGGKDEQFF.

This clone was seen just once. The chain recombines TRBV5-6 with TRBJ1-1; D gene unclear. Germline V gene sequence: CDR1 SGHDT, CDR2 YYEEEE. V was shortened by 4 bases and J by 4 bases, with 8 bases between the two germline ends. This CDR3 has 12 amino acids. The CDR3 coding sequence is TGTGCCAGCAGCGCGAGCACCACTGAAGCTTTCTTT. Its protein product is CASSASTTEAFF.

The J gene is TRBJ2-2, the V gene TRBV15; D not resolved. The ends were cut back, 10 bases at V and 1 base at J, with 13 bases in the middle. Per germline, CDR1 LNHNV and CDR2 YYDKDF (reference sequence). The CDR3 is 14 residues long. The CDR3 DNA is TGTGCCATCCACGCTCGAGGGAACACCGGGGAGCTGTTTTTT. Translated: CAIHARGNTGELFF.

CDR3 DNA: TGTGCCATCTCGCAGGCAGGGCAGGGGAATTCACCCCTCCACTTT. The encoded protein is CAISQAGQGNSPLHF. The chain has TRBV10-3 and TRBJ1-6; TRBD1 might be the D (6 bases). Germline CDR1 ENHRY, CDR2 SYGVKD. Trimming left V 8 bases short and J 7 bases short, with 18 bases between. The CDR3 loop spans 15 amino acids.

In nucleotides, the CDR3 is TGTGCCAGCAGTGAAGAATTGACAGGGTGGAGCAATCAGCCCCAGCATTTT. Amino acid sequence: CASSEELTGWSNQPQHF. This chain joins TRBV6-1 and TRBJ1-5; TRBD1 matches 7 bases. The CDR3 is 17 residues long. The V gene end was trimmed by 1 base and the J gene end by 1 base; junction bases not matched to a gene: 7. The germline V gene has CDR1 MNHNS and CDR2 SASEGT.

DNA for the CDR3: TGTGCCAGCAGCCCTCGGGACAGGGGGCATGGCTACACCTTC. Translating gives CASSPRDRGHGYTF. The chain uses TRBV28 and TRBJ1-2; 12 bases are shared with TRBD1. From germline, CDR1 is MDHEN and CDR2 SYDVKM. V was clipped by 6 bases and J by 6 bases; unmatched bases: 5. The CDR3 spans 14 residues.

The chain joins TRBV11-2 to TRBJ2-7, with 7 bases aligning to TRBD2. The germline V gene has CDR1 SGHAT and CDR2 FQNNGV. V lost 3 bases and J lost 6; bases outside the gene matches: 8. The CDR3 has 14 amino acids. For the CDR3, the DNA is TGTGCCAGCAGCTTGGGGGGAGGGCCTACCGAGCAGTACTTC. Amino acids: CASSLGGGPTEQYF. The complete variable domain, with remaining parts taken from reference TRBV11-2 and TRBJ2-7, reads EAGVAQSPRYKIIEKRQSVAFWCNPISGHATLYWYQQILGQGPKLLIQFQNNGVVDDSQLPKDRFSAERLKGVDSTLKIQPAKLEDSAVYLCASSLGGGPTEQYFGPGTRLTVT.

V and J are TRBV24-1 and TRBJ1-5; D is unclear. Germline values: CDR1 KGHDR, CDR2 SFDVKD. The CDR3 is 15 residues long. V lost 3 bases to trimming and J lost 6 bases, with 14 bases between them. Written as DNA, the CDR3 is TGTGCCACCAGTGATACCCCCGGGGTTGGTCAGCCCCAGCATTTT. Translated: CATSDTPGVGQPQHF.

The chain carries TRBV30 and TRBJ2-3, with D perhaps TRBD2 (5 bases). This CDR3 has 15 residues. Trimming left V 3 bases short and J 6 bases short, with 19 bases between. The germline CDR1 and CDR2 sequences are GTSNPN and SVGIG (reference sequence). In nucleotides, the CDR3 is TGTGCCTGGAGCCGGGGTACAGCCGCTCAGGATACGCAGTATTTT. Translation: CAWSRGTAAQDTQYF.

The chain recombines TRBV3-1 (or the pseudogene TRBV3-2) with TRBJ1-5, with unresolved D. V shed 4 bases and J shed 4 bases, with 5 bases lying between them. From germline, CDR1 is LGHDT and CDR2 YNNKEL (reference sequence). The length of the CDR3 is 12 residues. Here the CDR3 DNA reads TGTGCCAGCAGCCTACAAAATCAGCCCCAGCATTTT. Translating it yields CASSLQNQPQHF.

V gene TRBV5-4 combines with J gene TRBJ1-4; 12 bases align to TRBD1. The junction had 7 bases not matched to a gene; V was cut back by 4 bases and J by 0 bases. Germline V gene data show CDR1 as SGHNT and CDR2 as YYREEE (reference sequence). This CDR3 is built from 18 residues. CDR3: CASSTGTGGRATNEKLFF. CDR3 coding DNA: TGTGCCAGCAGCACAGGGACAGGGGGCAGAGCAACTAATGAAAAACTGTTTTTT.

The chain couples TRBV6-4 to TRBJ1-5; possible D gene TRBD1, 5 bases. Germline CDR1 is MRHNA and CDR2 is SNTAGT. CDR3 length: 12 residues. V was pared by 8 bases and J by 4 bases, with 9 bases between. CDR3 nucleotide sequence: TGTGCCAGCCAGGAGGGGAATCAGCCCCAGCATTTT. Residues: CASQEGNQPQHF.

This chain uses TRBV14 with TRBJ1-3; D is perhaps TRBD1 (5 bases). V lost 0 bases and J 4 bases, leaving 13 bases between the germline ends. Looked up from germline, CDR1 is SGHDN and CDR2 is FVKESK. The CDR3 loop spans 16 amino acids. CDR3 amino acids: CASSQDPGRGGNTIYF. Here the CDR3 DNA reads TGTGCCAGCAGCCAAGATCCGGGGAGGGGAGGAAACACCATATATTTT.

V is TRBV25-1 and J is TRBJ2-2; tentative D call: TRBD1 (6 bases). The V gene lost 3 bases and the J gene lost 3 bases, with 11 bases spanning the gap. CDR1 and CDR2 (germline): MGHDK, SYGVNS. There are 15 residues in the CDR3. The CDR3: CASSEWGQDTGELFF. The DNA of the CDR3 is TGTGCCAGCAGTGAGTGGGGGCAAGACACCGGGGAGCTGTTTTTT.

The CDR3 nucleotides are TGTGCCAGCAGAGCGAGCCTTCAAGAGACCCAGTACTTC. Encoded protein: CASRASLQETQYF. This chain joins TRBV12-3 or TRBV12-4 and TRBJ2-5; D ambiguous. V lost 6 bases and J lost 2, with 10 bases in between. The CDR3 runs 13 residues.

This chain connects TRBV27 to TRBJ2-1; D is unresolved. This CDR3 has 17 amino acids. With 2 bases removed from V and 0 bases from J, the gap between germline ends came to 14 bases. Germline V gene lookup returns CDR1 MNHEY and CDR2 SMNVEV (reference sequence). The CDR3 DNA sequence: TGTGCCAGCAGTTTAACGTGGTTACTGAGCTCCTACAATGAGCAGTTCTTC. As protein: CASSLTWLLSSYNEQFF.

This chain links TRBV5-5 with TRBJ1-3, with D possibly being TRBD1 (5 bases). Germline-derived CDR1 and CDR2 are SGHKS and YYEKEE (reference sequence). This CDR3 comprises 16 residues. Between the trimmed V and J ends, which lost 1 base and 3 bases, there was a span of 14 bases. CDR3 DNA: TGTGCCAGCAGCTTGCACAGGTGGGCAGATGGAAACACCATATATTTT. Translation: CASSLHRWADGNTIYF.

The CDR3 region is CASSSGTAGYTF. For the CDR3, the DNA is TGTGCCAGCAGTTCCGGGACAGCTGGCTACACCTTC. The chain joins TRBV12-3 or TRBV12-4 to TRBJ1-2; 7 bases are shared with TRBD1. The CDR3 has 12 amino acids. Germline trimming cut 4 bases from V and 7 bases from J; bases unmatched to any gene: 3.

The chain has TRBV27 and TRBJ1-4; D possibly corresponds to TRBD1 (6 bases). Per germline, CDR1 MNHEY and CDR2 SMNVEV (reference sequence). The ends were cut back, 5 bases at V and 7 bases at J, with 14 bases in the middle. The CDR3 spans 14 residues. The CDR3 DNA follows: TGTGCCAGCAGTGGGACAATTACGGGTGAAAAACTGTTTTTT. It codes for CASSGTITGEKLFF.